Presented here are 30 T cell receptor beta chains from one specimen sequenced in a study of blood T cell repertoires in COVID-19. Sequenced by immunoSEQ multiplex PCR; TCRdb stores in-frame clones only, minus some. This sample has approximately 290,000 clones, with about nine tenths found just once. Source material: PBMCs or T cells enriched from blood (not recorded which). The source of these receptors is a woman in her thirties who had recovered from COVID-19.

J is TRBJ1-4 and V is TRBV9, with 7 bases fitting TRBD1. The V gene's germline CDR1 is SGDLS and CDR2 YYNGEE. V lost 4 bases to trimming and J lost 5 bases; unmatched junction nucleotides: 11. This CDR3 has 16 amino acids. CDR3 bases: TGTGCCAGCAGCCCGAACCCGGGACAGCAAAATGAAAAACTGTTTTTT. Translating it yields CASSPNPGQQNEKLFF. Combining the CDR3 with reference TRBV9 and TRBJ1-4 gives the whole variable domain DSGVTQTPKHLITATGQRVTLRCSPRSGDLSVYWYQQSLDQGLQFLIQYYNGEERAKGNILERFSAQQFPDLHSELNLSSLELGDSALYFCASSPNPGQQNEKLFFGSGTQLSVL.

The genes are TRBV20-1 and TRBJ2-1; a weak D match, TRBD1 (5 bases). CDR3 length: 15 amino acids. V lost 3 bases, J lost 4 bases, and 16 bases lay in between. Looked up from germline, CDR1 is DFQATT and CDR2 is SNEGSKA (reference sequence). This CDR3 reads CSASPMARDYNEQFF. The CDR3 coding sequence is TGCAGTGCTAGTCCTATGGCCAGGGATTACAATGAGCAGTTCTTC.

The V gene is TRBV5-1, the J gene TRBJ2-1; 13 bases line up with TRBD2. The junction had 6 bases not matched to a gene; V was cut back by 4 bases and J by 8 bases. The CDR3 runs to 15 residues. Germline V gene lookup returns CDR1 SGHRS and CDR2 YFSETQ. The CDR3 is CASSEGTSGNHEQFF. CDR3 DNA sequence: TGCGCCAGCAGCGAGGGGACTAGCGGGAACCATGAGCAGTTCTTC.

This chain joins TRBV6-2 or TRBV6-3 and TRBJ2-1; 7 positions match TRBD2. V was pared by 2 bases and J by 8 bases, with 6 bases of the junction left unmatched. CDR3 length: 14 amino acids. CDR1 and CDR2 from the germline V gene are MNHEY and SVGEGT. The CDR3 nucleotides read TGTGCCAGCAGTTACCGGGTGGGGGGGGATGAGCAGTTCTTC. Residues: CASSYRVGGDEQFF.

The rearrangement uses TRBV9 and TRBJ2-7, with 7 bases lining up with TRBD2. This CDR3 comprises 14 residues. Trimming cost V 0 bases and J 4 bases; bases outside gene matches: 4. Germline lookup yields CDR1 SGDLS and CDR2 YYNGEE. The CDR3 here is CASSVAPSGYEQYF. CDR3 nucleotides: TGTGCCAGCAGCGTAGCCCCTAGCGGTTACGAGCAGTACTTC.

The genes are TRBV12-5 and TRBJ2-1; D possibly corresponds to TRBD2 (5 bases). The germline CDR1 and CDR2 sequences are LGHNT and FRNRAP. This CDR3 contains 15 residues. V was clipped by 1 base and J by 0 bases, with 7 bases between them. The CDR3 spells CASGLAGSSYNEQFF. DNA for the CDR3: TGTGCTAGTGGTTTGGCGGGGAGCTCCTACAATGAGCAGTTCTTC.

As DNA, the CDR3 is TGTGCCAGCAGTCCCCCCGAGGGGCCCCAGCATTTT. Protein sequence: CASSPPEGPQHF. The rearrangement links TRBV28 to TRBJ1-5; D uncertain. Trimming pared 5 bases from V and 9 bases from J, leaving 11 bases between. CDR3 length: 12 residues. Germline-derived CDR1 and CDR2 are MDHEN and SYDVKM.

In DNA, the CDR3 is TGTGCCAGCAGCGTAGACTCCCCAGGGACCGGGGAGCTGTTTTTT. This translates into CASSVDSPGTGELFF. The genes are TRBV9 and TRBJ2-2; D may be TRBD1 (5 bases). CDR1 and CDR2 (germline): SGDLS, YYNGEE. Trimming took 0 bases from V and 5 from J, leaving 11 bases between them. This CDR3 spans 15 amino acids.

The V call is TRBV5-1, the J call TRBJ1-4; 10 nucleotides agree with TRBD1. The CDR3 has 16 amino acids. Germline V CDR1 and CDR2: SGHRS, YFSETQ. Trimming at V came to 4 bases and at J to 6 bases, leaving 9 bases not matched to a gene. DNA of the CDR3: TGCGCCAGCAGCCCGGGGACAGGGGTTGTTGATGAAAAACTGTTTTTT. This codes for CASSPGTGVVDEKLFF.

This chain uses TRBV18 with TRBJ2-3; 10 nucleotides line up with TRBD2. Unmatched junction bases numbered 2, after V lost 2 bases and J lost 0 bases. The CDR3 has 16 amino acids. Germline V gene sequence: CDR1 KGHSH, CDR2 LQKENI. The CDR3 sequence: CASSPAAGGSTDTQYF. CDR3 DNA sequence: TGTGCCAGCTCACCAGCAGCGGGAGGGAGCACAGATACGCAGTATTTT.

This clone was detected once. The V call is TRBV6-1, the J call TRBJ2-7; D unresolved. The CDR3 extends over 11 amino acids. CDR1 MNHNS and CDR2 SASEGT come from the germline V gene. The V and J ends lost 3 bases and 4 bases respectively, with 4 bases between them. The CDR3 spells CASSDGYEQYF. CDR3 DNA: TGTGCCAGCAGTGACGGGTACGAGCAGTACTTC.

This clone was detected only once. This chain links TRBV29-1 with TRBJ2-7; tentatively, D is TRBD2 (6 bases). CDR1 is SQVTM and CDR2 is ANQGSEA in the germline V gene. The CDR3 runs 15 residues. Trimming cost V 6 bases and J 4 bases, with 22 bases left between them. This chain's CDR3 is CSVGLLGRVNYEQYF. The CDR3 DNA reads TGCAGCGTGGGACTTTTAGGCAGGGTAAATTACGAGCAGTACTTC.

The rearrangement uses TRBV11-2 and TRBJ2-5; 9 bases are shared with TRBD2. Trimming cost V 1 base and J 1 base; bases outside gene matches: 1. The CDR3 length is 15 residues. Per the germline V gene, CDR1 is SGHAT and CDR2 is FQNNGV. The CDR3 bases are TGTGCCAGCAGCTTAGGCGGGAGGGCCCAAGAGACCCAGTACTTC. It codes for CASSLGGRAQETQYF.

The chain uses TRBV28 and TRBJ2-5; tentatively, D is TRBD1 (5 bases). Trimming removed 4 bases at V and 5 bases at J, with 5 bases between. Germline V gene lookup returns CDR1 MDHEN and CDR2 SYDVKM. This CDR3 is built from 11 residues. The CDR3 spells CASSSGETQYF. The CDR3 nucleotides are TGTGCCAGCAGTTCAGGGGAGACCCAGTACTTC.

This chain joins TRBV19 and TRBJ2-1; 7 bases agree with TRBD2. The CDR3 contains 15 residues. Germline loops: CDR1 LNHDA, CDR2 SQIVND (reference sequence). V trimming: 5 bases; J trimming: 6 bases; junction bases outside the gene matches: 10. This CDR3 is CASSPWGGMANEQFF. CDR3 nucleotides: TGTGCCAGTAGTCCCTGGGGGGGAATGGCCAATGAGCAGTTCTTC.

The CDR3 nucleotides read TGCGCCAGCAGCTTTGGGACAGGGGTTATCGAGCAGTACTTC. Its translation: CASSFGTGVIEQYF. The rearrangement joins TRBV5-1 to TRBJ2-7; 10 bases map to TRBD1. The V and J ends lost 2 bases and 6 bases, in that order; junction bases with no gene match: 5. There are 14 residues in the CDR3. Germline values: CDR1 SGHRS, CDR2 YFSETQ.

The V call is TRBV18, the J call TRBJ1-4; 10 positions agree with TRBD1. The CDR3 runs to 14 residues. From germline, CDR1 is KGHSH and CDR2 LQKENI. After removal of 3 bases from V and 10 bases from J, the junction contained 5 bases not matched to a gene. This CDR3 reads CASSPGTGDLKLFF. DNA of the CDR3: TGTGCCAGCTCACCTGGGACAGGGGATTTAAAACTGTTTTTT.

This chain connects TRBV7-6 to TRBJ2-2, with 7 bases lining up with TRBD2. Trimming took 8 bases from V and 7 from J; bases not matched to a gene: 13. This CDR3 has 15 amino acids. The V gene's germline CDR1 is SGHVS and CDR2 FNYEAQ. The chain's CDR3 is CASRLDSGSVGELFF. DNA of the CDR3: TGTGCCAGCCGGTTGGATAGCGGGTCCGTCGGGGAGCTGTTTTTT.

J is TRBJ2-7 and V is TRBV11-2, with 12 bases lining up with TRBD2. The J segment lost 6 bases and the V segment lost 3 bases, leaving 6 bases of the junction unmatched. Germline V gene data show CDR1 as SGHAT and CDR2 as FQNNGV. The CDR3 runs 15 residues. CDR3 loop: CASSLTSGRSGEQYF. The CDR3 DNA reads TGTGCCAGCAGCTTGACTAGCGGGAGAAGCGGCGAGCAGTACTTC. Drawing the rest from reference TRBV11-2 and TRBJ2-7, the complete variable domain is EAGVAQSPRYKIIEKRQSVAFWCNPISGHATLYWYQQILGQGPKLLIQFQNNGVVDDSQLPKDRFSAERLKGVDSTLKIQPAKLEDSAVYLCASSLTSGRSGEQYFGPGTRLTVT.

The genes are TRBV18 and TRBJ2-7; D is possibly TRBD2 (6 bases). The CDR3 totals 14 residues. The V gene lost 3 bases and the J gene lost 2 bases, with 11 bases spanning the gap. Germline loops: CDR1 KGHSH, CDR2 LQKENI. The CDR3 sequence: CASSPGSGPYEQYF. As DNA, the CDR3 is TGTGCCAGCTCACCCGGGAGCGGACCCTACGAGCAGTACTTC.

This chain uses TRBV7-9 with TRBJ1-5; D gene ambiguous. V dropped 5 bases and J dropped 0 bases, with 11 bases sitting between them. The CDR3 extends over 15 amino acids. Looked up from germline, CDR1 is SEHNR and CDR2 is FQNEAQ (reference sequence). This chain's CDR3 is CASSPGEGSNQPQHF. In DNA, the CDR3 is TGTGCCAGCAGCCCCGGGGAGGGTAGCAATCAGCCCCAGCATTTT.

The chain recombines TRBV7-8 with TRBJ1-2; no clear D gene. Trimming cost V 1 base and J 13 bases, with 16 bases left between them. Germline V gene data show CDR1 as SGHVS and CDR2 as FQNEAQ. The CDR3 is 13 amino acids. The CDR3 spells CASSLDRRSGFTF. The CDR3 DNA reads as TGTGCCAGCAGCTTAGATAGGCGGAGTGGGTTCACCTTC.

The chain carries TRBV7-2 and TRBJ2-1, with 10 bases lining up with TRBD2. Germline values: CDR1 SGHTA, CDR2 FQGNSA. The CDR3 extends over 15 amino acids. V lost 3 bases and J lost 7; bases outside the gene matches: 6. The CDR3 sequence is CASSLGLARTNEQFF. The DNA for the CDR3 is TGTGCCAGCAGCTTGGGACTAGCGCGTACAAATGAGCAGTTCTTC.

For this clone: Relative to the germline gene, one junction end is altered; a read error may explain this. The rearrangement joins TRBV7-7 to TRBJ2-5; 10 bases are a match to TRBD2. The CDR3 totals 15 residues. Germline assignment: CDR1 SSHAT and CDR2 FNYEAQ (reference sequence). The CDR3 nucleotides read TGTGCTAGCAGCGGCGGGCTAGCGGGAGTAGAGACCCAGTACTTC. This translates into CASSGGLAGVETQYF.

CDR3 bases: TGTGCCAGCAGTTACCCGGGACTAGCGGGAGGGCCGAAGCAGTACTTC. It is translated as CASSYPGLAGGPKQYF. V gene TRBV6-2 or TRBV6-3 combines with J gene TRBJ2-7; 16 bases align to TRBD2. The trim removed 2 bases at V and 8 bases at J, leaving 6 bases unmatched. The CDR3 extends over 16 amino acids. In germline, CDR1 is MNHEY, CDR2 SVGEGT.

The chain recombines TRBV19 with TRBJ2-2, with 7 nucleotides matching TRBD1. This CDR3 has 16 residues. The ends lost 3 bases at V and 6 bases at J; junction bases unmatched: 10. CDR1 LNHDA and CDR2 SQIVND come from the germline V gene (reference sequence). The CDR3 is CASSMDRGRPSGELFF. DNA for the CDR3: TGTGCCAGTAGTATGGATAGGGGGCGGCCGTCCGGGGAGCTGTTTTTT.

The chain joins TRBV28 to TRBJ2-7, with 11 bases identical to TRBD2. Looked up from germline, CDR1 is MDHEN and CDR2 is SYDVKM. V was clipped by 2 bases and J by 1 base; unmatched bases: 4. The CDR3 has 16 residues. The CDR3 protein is CASSLAGTSGSYEQYF. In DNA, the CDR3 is TGTGCCAGCAGTTTAGCTGGGACTAGCGGATCCTACGAGCAGTACTTC.

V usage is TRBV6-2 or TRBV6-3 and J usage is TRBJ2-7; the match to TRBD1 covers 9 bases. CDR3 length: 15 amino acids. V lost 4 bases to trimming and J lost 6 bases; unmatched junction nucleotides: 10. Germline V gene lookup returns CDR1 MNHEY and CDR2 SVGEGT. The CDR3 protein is CASSSGTGFLSEQYF. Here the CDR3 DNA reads TGTGCCAGCAGTTCCGGGACAGGGTTCCTCTCCGAGCAGTACTTC.

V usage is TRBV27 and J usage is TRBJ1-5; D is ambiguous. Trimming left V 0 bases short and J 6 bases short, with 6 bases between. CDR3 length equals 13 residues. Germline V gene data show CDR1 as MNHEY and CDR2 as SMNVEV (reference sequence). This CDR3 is CASSLSVSQPQHF. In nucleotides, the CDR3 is TGTGCCAGCAGTTTATCGGTCAGTCAGCCCCAGCATTTT.

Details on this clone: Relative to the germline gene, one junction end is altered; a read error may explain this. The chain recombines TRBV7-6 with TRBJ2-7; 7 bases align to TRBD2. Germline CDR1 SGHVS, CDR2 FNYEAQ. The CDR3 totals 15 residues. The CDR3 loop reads CASSLAASGTYEQYF. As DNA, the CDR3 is TGTGCCAGCAGCCTAGCTGCTAGCGGAACCTACGAGCAGTACTTC.